A selection of T cell receptor beta chains follows, all from one sample in a study of T cells in Graves' hyperthyroidism and ophthalmopathy. TCRdb independently ran MiXCR on the multiplex PCR reads; one entry per CDR3 protein. The sample shows approximately 690,000 distinct CDR3 sequences, roughly 15% of them seen only once. The specimen was blood. The receptors come from a woman aged 45-60 years with Graves' ophthalmopathy. The CDR3 runs from the conserved cysteine through the conserved F or W. The order of the fields is clone size, D gene, J gene, V gene, CDR3 protein, CDR3 DNA. D genes are given only for firm matches. Clone size is given for some rows only: seen once, a few or many times, or a class if the clone is expanded.

NA NA TRBJ2-2 TRBV24-1 CATSDFGTGNTGELFF TGTGCCACCAGTGATTTTGGGACGGGGAACACCGGGGAGCTGTTTTTT
many NA TRBJ2-1 TRBV27 CASRRASLSYNEQFF TGTGCCAGCAGACGGGCCTCCCTCTCCTACAATGAGCAGTTCTTC
NA NA TRBJ1-2 TRBV7-2 CASSLSRLSYGYTF TGTGCCAGCAGCTTATCCCGGCTATCCTATGGCTACACCTTC
many NA TRBJ2-7 TRBV12-3/TRBV12-4 CASSFSSRTGTYEQYF TGTGCCAGCAGTTTTTCGTCCCGGACGGGAACCTACGAGCAGTACTTC
many TRBD2 TRBJ2-1 TRBV27 CASSSIDILAGDGNEQFF TGTGCCAGCAGTTCAATCGACATTCTAGCGGGAGATGGCAATGAGCAGTTCTTC
NA TRBD1 TRBJ2-7 TRBV28 CASSSSRGGQGFEQYF TGTGCCAGCAGTTCCTCAAGGGGAGGACAGGGGTTCGAGCAGTACTTC
many NA TRBJ1-2 TRBV12-3/TRBV12-4 CASSLRAGDTNYGYTF TGTGCCAGCAGTTTGAGGGCAGGTGATACTAACTATGGCTACACCTTC
NA NA TRBJ1-1 TRBV5-1 CASSLVGPDHTEAFF TGCGCCAGCAGCTTGGTTGGTCCGGACCACACTGAAGCTTTCTTT
many NA TRBJ1-1 TRBV27 CASSLSRLYFTEAFF TGTGCCAGCAGTTTATCGCGGCTGTATTTCACTGAAGCTTTCTTT
few NA TRBJ2-6 TRBV29-1 CSVLLTAGANVLTF TGCAGCGTTCTTCTAACGGCCGGGGCCAACGTCCTGACTTTC
NA NA TRBJ1-6 TRBV4-3 CASSQSGTEYYNSPLHF TGCGCCAGCAGCCAATCCGGGACGGAGTATTATAATTCACCCCTCCACTTT
many NA TRBJ2-5 TRBV30 CAWSIQGWETQYF TGTGCCTGGAGTATCCAGGGTTGGGAGACCCAGTACTTC
many NA TRBJ2-2 TRBV28 CASSLGVSGHTGELFF TGTGCCAGCAGTTTGGGGGTTTCAGGGCACACCGGGGAGCTGTTTTTT